Listed below are T cell receptor beta chains from one sample, sequenced in a study of cytomegalovirus exposure and HLA in healthy donors. Clones were sequenced by immunoSEQ multiplex PCR, and TCRdb holds only the in-frame ones, with some missing. Of about 120,000 clones detected, about 80% appear once; the ten largest clones hold roughly 2%. The source material was PBMCs. Receptors originate from a man younger than 35 in good health and CMV-seronegative. Both conserved end residues are part of each CDR3. Fields, in order: clone size, V gene, D gene, J gene, CDR3 protein, CDR3 DNA. A D gene is named only where the DNA matches it firmly. Expanded clones are given a class, and other clones once, few, many or no size at all.

.	TRBV6-5	.	TRBJ1-5	CASSYTRGQPQHF	TGTGCCAGCAGTTACACCAGGGGCCAGCCCCAGCATTTT
.	TRBV11-1	TRBD2	TRBJ2-5	CASSKGTSGRALQETQYF	TGTGCCAGCAGCAAAGGGACTAGCGGGAGGGCCCTACAAGAGACCCAGTACTTC
.	TRBV11-1	.	TRBJ2-5	CASSLLGVETQYF	TGTGCCAGCAGCTTACTAGGGGTGGAGACCCAGTACTTC
.	TRBV5-1	TRBD2	TRBJ2-7	CASSLVASGKSSYEQYF	TGCGCCAGCAGCTTGGTGGCTAGCGGGAAGAGCTCCTACGAGCAGTACTTC
.	TRBV7-9	.	TRBJ2-7	CASSLALSYEQYF	TGTGCCAGCAGCTTAGCCCTGTCCTACGAGCAGTACTTC
few	TRBV5-4	TRBD1	TRBJ1-1	CASSFNRGYTEAFF	TGTGCCAGCAGCTTTAACAGGGGTTACACTGAAGCTTTCTTT
.	TRBV2	.	TRBJ1-5	CASSGVGGISNQPQHF	TGTGCCAGCAGTGGAGTCGGGGGGATTAGCAATCAGCCCCAGCATTTT
.	TRBV4-2	.	TRBJ1-1	CASSQGWSRRLRNTEAFF	TGTGCCAGCAGCCAAGGCTGGAGCCGACGTCTACGGAACACTGAAGCTTTCTTT
once	TRBV5-1	.	TRBJ1-6	CASSSITGTYNSPLHF	TGCGCCAGCAGCTCGATAACCGGGACTTATAATTCACCCCTCCACTTT
.	TRBV9	TRBD2	TRBJ2-7	CASSPTLWASGGHGEQYF	TGTGCCAGCAGCCCTACCCTCTGGGCTAGCGGGGGCCACGGCGAGCAGTACTTC
.	TRBV5-1	.	TRBJ2-5	CASSSNARRGETQYF	TGCGCCAGCAGCTCGAACGCCCGTCGGGGGGAGACCCAGTACTTC
.	TRBV19	TRBD1	TRBJ1-1	CASSTRQGARSEAFF	TGTGCCAGTAGCACGAGACAGGGGGCGCGGAGTGAAGCTTTCTTT
.	TRBV19	TRBD1	TRBJ2-1	CASTRDRRYNEQFF	TGTGCCAGTACCCGGGACAGGCGCTACAATGAGCAGTTCTTC
.	TRBV7-2	.	TRBJ1-3	CASERQSSGNTIYF	TGTGCCAGCGAGAGACAGAGCTCTGGAAACACCATATATTTT
.	TRBV10-1	.	TRBJ2-3	CASSAGHGTDTQYF	TGCGCCAGCAGTGCCGGACACGGCACAGATACGCAGTATTTT
.	TRBV19	.	TRBJ2-7	CASSSDRTTYEQYF	TGTGCCAGTAGTAGCGACAGGACCACCTACGAGCAGTACTTC
.	TRBV7-6	.	TRBJ2-5	CASSFITGKETQYF	TGTGCCAGCAGCTTCATCACAGGGAAAGAGACCCAGTACTTC
.	TRBV19	.	TRBJ1-5	CASSPNPGFNSNQPQHF	TGTGCCAGTAGTCCTAACCCGGGTTTTAATAGCAATCAGCCCCAGCATTTT
.	TRBV9	TRBD1	TRBJ1-2	CASSPRDRENYGYTF	TGTGCCAGCAGCCCTCGGGACAGGGAGAACTATGGCTACACCTTC
.	TRBV6-5	.	TRBJ1-5	CASSPSSGQPQHF	TGTGCCAGCAGTCCCTCGAGCGGTCAGCCCCAGCATTTT
.	TRBV9	.	TRBJ1-1	CASSPIPTPNTEAFF	TGTGCCAGCAGTCCCATACCGACACCGAACACTGAAGCTTTCTTT
.	TRBV19	.	TRBJ1-1	CASSDIGNTEAFF	TGTGCCAGTAGCGATATCGGGAACACTGAAGCTTTCTTT
once	TRBV28	.	TRBJ1-5	CASSSTGQKYSNQPQHF	TGTGCCAGCAGTTCAACCGGACAGAAATATAGCAATCAGCCCCAGCATTTT
few	TRBV6-1	.	TRBJ1-1	CASATGMSSTEAFF	TGTGCCAGCGCCACAGGGATGTCGAGCACTGAAGCTTTCTTT
.	TRBV5-1	TRBD2	TRBJ2-1	CASSRIGLAGGGANEQFF	TGCGCCAGCAGCCGAATCGGACTAGCGGGAGGGGGTGCGAATGAGCAGTTCTTC
.	TRBV5-1	TRBD1	TRBJ1-2	CASSFAQGPSNYGYTF	TGCGCCAGCAGCTTCGCACAGGGGCCATCTAACTATGGCTACACCTTC
.	TRBV12-5	TRBD2	TRBJ2-1	CASGLALGAGGSHNEQFF	TGTGCTAGTGGTTTGGCCCTTGGGGCGGGAGGGTCCCACAATGAGCAGTTCTTC
.	TRBV6-1	TRBD2	TRBJ2-7	CASSEAQWRGTVSYEQYF	TGTGCCAGCAGTGAAGCTCAGTGGCGGGGGACCGTCTCCTACGAGCAGTACTTC
.	TRBV6-5	TRBD2	TRBJ2-2	CASSRGTSGTGELFF	TGTGCCAGCTCAAGGGGGACTAGCGGGACCGGGGAGCTGTTTTTT
once	TRBV12-5	TRBD1	TRBJ1-5	CASGSDRGLLVGNQPQHF	TGTGCTAGTGGTTCCGACAGGGGGCTTCTGGTGGGCAATCAGCCCCAGCATTTT
.	TRBV19	.	TRBJ2-1	CASSIASASVAYNEQFF	TGTGCCAGTAGTATAGCTTCGGCTAGCGTAGCCTACAATGAGCAGTTCTTC
.	TRBV7-8	TRBD2	TRBJ2-7	CASSTGLAGGEQYF	TGTGCCAGCTCAACCGGGCTAGCGGGAGGGGAGCAGTACTTC
.	TRBV5-1	TRBD2	TRBJ2-3	CASSFGTSGSTDTQYF	TGCGCCAGCAGCTTTGGGACTAGCGGGAGCACAGATACGCAGTATTTT
.	TRBV14	TRBD2	TRBJ2-1	CASSQVGGLYNEQFF	TGTGCCAGCAGCCAGGTGGGGGGGTTATACAATGAGCAGTTCTTC
once	TRBV28	.	TRBJ1-2	CASSLQRQGYTF	TGTGCCAGCAGTTTACAACGACAGGGCTACACCTTC
.	TRBV4-1	.	TRBJ2-5	CASSQDPRQETQYF	TGCGCCAGCAGCCAAGACCCGAGGCAAGAGACCCAGTACTTC
once	TRBV7-2	.	TRBJ2-5	CASSPLTGSQETQYF	TGTGCCAGCAGCCCGCTGACAGGAAGCCAAGAGACCCAGTACTTC
.	TRBV5-1	.	TRBJ1-1	CASSLIQGNTEAFF	TGCGCCAGCAGCTTGATTCAGGGGAACACTGAAGCTTTCTTT
once	TRBV18	.	TRBJ2-5	CANSEGFQETQYF	TGTGCCAACTCGGAGGGTTTCCAAGAGACCCAGTACTTC
few	TRBV6-6	.	TRBJ1-5	CASRERGWGSNQPQHF	TGTGCCAGCAGAGAGAGGGGGTGGGGTAGCAATCAGCCCCAGCATTTT
once	TRBV9	.	TRBJ1-4	CASSPRLKGPGKGEKLFF	TGTGCCAGCAGCCCTCGCCTGAAGGGTCCAGGGAAGGGTGAAAAACTGTTTTTT